This TCR beta chain was identified during a study of blood T cell repertoires in COVID-19. Study in general: Italy, Spain and the United States were the sources of the convalescent and acute COVID-19 samples.

Germline CDR1 reads SEHNR; CDR2 reads FQNEAQ (reference sequence). Trimming pared 4 bases from V and 3 bases from J, leaving 10 bases between. This CDR3 has 13 amino acids. Profiling relied on immunoSEQ multiplex PCR, and the TCRdb table lists in-frame clones only, not all of them. The repertoire holds hundreds of thousands of clones, with 85% to 90% as singletons. V gene TRBV7-9 combines with J gene TRBJ2-7; D call uncertain. This receptor was taken from a woman in her fifties or sixties who had been exposed to COVID-19. The sequenced sample was PBMCs or T cells enriched from blood (not recorded which). The DNA for the CDR3 is TGTGCCAGCAGCTCCTCACTAAGCTACGAGCAGTACTTC. Its protein is CASSSSLSYEQYF.